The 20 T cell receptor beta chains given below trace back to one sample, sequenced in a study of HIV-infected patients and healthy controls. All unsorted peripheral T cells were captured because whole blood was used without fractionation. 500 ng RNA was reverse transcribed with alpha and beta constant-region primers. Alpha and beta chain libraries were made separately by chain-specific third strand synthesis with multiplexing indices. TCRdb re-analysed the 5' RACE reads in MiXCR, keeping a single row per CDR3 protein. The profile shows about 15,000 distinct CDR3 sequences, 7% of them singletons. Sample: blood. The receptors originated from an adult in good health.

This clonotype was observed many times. The CDR3 nucleotides read TGTGCCACCCAAGACCCCGGGAGCGGGGGCACAGATACGCAGTATTTT. It is translated as CATQDPGSGGTDTQYF. This sequence joins TRBV10-3 and TRBJ2-3; 7 nucleotides agree with TRBD2. This CDR3 comprises 16 residues. Germline CDR1 and CDR2: ENHRY and SYGVKD. J gave up 1 base and V 10 bases, and 14 bases lay outside the gene matches.

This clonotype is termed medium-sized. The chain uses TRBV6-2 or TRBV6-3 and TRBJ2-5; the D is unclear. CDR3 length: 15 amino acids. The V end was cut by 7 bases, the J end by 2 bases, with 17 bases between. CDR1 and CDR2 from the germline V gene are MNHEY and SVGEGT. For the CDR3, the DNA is TGTGCCAGCAACTATGAGGAAACGAATCAAGAGACCCAGTACTTC. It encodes CASNYEETNQETQYF.

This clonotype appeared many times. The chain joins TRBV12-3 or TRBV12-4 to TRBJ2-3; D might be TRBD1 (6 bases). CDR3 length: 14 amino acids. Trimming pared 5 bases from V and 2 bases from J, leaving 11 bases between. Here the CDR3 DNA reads TGTGCCAGCAGTAGACAGGAGATCACAGATACGCAGTATTTT. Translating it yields CASSRQEITDTQYF.

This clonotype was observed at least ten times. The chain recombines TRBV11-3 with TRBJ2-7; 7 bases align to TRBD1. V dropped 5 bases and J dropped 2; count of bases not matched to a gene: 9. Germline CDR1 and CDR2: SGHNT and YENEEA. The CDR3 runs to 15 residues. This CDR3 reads CASSLSGQSAYEQYF. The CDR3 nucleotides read TGTGCCAGCAGCCTCTCGGGACAGTCGGCCTACGAGCAGTACTTC.

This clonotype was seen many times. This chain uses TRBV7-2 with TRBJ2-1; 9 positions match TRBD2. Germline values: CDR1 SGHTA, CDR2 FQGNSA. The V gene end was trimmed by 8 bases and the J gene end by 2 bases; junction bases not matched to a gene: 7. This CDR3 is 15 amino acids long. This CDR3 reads CASLRVAGAYNEQFF. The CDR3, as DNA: TGTGCCAGCTTGCGAGTAGCGGGGGCCTACAATGAGCAGTTCTTC.

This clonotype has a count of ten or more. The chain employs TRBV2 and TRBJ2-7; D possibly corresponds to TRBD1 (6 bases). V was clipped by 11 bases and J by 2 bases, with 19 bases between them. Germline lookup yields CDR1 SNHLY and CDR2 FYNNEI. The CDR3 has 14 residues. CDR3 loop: CAGQKETGAYEQYF. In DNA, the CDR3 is TGTGCCGGTCAAAAAGAGACAGGAGCCTACGAGCAGTACTTC.

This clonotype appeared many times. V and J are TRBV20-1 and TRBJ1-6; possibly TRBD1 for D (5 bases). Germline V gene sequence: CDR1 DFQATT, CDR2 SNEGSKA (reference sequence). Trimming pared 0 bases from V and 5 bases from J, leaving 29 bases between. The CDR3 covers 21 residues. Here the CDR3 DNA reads TGCAGTGCTAGAGATGCCCGGGGCCGGTTGGCAGCGGGACTCGATAATTCACCCCTCCACTTT. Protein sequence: CSARDARGRLAAGLDNSPLHF.

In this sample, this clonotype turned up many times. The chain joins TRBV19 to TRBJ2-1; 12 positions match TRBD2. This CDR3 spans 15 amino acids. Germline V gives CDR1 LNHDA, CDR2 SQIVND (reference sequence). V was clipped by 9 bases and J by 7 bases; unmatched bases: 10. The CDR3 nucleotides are TGTGCCAGCACCTCCCCGACTAGCGGGAGAAATGAGCAGTTCTTC. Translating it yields CASTSPTSGRNEQFF.

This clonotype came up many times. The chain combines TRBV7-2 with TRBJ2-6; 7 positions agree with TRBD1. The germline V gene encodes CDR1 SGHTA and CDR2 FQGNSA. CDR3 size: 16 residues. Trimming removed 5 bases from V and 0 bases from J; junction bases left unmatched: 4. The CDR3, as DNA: TGTGCCAGCAGCGGACAGGCTATCTCTGGGGCCAACGTCCTGACTTTC. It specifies CASSGQAISGANVLTF.

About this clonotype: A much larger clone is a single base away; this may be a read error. The CDR3 DNA follows: TGTGCCAGTGGGGAGCGAGGTGAGCAGTTCTTC. It specifies CASGERGEQFF. The chain employs TRBV19 and TRBJ2-1; tentative D call: TRBD2 (5 bases). Per germline, CDR1 LNHDA and CDR2 SQIVND (reference sequence). Trimming cost V 8 bases and J 9 bases, with 11 bases left between them. The CDR3 is made up of 11 amino acids.

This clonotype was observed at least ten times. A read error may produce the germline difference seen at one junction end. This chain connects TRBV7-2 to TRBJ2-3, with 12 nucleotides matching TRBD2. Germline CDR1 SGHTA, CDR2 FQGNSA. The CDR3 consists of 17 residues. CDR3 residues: CASSDEKTSGSIDTQYF. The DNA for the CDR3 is TGTGCCAGCAGCGACGAAAAGACTAGCGGGAGCATAGATACGCAGTATTTT. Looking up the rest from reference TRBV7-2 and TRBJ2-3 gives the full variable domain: GAGVSQSPSNKVTEKGKDVELRCDPISGHTALYWYRQSLGQGLEFLIYFQGNSAPDKSGLPSDRFSAERTGGSVSTLTIQRTQQEDSAVYLCASSDEKTSGSIDTQYFGPGTRLTVL.

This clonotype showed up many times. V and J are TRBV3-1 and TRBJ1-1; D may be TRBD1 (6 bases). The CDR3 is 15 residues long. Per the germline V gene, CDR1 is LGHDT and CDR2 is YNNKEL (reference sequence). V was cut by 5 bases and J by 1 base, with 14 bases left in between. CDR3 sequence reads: CASSFHRDRNTEAFF. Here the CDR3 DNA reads TGTGCCAGCAGCTTCCACAGGGATAGGAACACTGAAGCTTTCTTT.

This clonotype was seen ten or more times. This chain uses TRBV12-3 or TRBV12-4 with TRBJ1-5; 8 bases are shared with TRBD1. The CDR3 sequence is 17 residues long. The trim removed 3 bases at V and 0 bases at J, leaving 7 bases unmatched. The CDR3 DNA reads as TGTGCCAGCAGTTTGGCCAGGGGGCAAGCTAGCAATCAGCCCCAGCATTTT. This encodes CASSLARGQASNQPQHF.

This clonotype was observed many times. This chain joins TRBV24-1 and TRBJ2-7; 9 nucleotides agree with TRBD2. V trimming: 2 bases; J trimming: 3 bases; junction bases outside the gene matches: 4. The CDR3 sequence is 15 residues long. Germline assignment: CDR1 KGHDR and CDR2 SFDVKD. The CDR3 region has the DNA TGTGCCACCAGTGATTCTAGCGGGAATTACTACGAGCAGTACTTC. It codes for CATSDSSGNYYEQYF.

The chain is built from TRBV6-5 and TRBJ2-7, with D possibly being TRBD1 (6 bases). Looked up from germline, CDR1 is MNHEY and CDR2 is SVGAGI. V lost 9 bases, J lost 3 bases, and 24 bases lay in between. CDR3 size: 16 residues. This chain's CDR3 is CASYSPRQVKVYEQYF. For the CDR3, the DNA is TGTGCCAGTTACAGTCCCAGACAGGTGAAAGTCTACGAGCAGTACTTC.

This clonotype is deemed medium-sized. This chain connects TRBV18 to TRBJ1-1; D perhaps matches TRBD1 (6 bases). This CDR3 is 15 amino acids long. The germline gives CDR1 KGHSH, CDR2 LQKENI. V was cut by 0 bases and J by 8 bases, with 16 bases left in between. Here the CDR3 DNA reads TGTGCCAGCTCACCACCGTATTTATCAGGGGCCGAAGCTTTCTTT. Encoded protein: CASSPPYLSGAEAFF.

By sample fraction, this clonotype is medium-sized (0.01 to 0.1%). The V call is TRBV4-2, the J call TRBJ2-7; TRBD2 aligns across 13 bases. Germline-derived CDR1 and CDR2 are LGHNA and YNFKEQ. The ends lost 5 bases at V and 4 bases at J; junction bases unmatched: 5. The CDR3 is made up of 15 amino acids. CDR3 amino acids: CASSTRTSGSYEQYF. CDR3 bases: TGTGCCAGCAGCACCCGGACTAGCGGGAGTTACGAGCAGTACTTC.

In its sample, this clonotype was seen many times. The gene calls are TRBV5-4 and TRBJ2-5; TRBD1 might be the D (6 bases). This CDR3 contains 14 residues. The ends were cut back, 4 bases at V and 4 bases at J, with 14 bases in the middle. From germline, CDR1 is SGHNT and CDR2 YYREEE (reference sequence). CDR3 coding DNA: TGTGCCAGCAGCCGAACAGGGATACGAGAGACCCAGTACTTC. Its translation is CASSRTGIRETQYF.

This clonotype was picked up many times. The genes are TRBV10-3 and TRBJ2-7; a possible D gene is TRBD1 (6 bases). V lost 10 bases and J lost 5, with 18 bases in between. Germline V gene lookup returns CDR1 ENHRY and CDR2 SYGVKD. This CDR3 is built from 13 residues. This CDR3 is CASRTEALHEQYF. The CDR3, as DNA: TGTGCCAGCCGGACAGAGGCCTTACACGAGCAGTACTTC.

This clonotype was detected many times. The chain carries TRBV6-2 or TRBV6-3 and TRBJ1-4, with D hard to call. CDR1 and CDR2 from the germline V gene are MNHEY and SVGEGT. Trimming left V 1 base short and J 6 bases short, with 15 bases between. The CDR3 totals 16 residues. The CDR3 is CASSYYQLGRHEKLFF. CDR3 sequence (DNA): TGTGCCAGCAGTTACTACCAACTCGGTCGGCATGAAAAACTGTTTTTT.